The entry below gives a single TCR beta chain sequence along with its context. The V segment lost 4 bases and the J segment 3 bases; nucleotides outside the gene matches: 5. CDR3 length: 15 residues. CDR1 is LGHNA, CDR2 YNFKEQ, per germline. The entry originates in a study of early T cells in non-severe SARS-CoV-2 infection. TCRdb passed the 5' RACE reads through MiXCR, listing each CDR3 protein once. Of 68,000 or so distinct CDR3 sequences listed, about 11% are singletons. Source material: whole blood. The clonotype comes from an adult who was a healthcare worker with PCR-confirmed SARS-CoV-2 infection or an uninfected control (not recorded which). The gene calls are TRBV4-2 and TRBJ1-4, with 7 positions matching TRBD1. This CDR3 is CASSRDRVPNEKLFF. CDR3 in DNA: TGTGCCAGCAGCCGCGACAGGGTACCTAATGAAAAACTGTTTTTT.